This entry lists 5 T cell receptor beta chains sequenced from one sample in a study of T cells after yellow fever vaccination. A single record per CDR3 protein comes from TCRdb applying MiXCR to the 5' RACE reads. The sample yields 110,000 to 150,000 distinct CDR3 sequences, about 6.2% seen once. The sequences come from CD4+ T cells sorted from PBMCs, collected 10 days after the yellow fever booster vaccination. The receptor source for this set is a man aged 25 to 40 who received the YFV17D yellow fever vaccine.

V and J are TRBV20-1 and TRBJ2-3; 9 bases align to TRBD1. The CDR3 loop spans 14 amino acids. In germline, CDR1 is DFQATT, CDR2 SNEGSKA (reference sequence). The V gene end was trimmed by 4 bases and the J gene end by 4 bases; junction bases not matched to a gene: 6. The CDR3 is CSAIRDRDPDTQYF. DNA of the CDR3: TGCAGTGCTATCCGGGACAGGGACCCAGATACGCAGTATTTT.

This clonotype was found many times. V and J are TRBV27 and TRBJ2-1; weak D call: TRBD2 (5 bases). V lost 2 bases and J 7 bases, leaving 9 bases between the germline ends. CDR3 length: 13 amino acids. Germline-derived CDR1 and CDR2 are MNHEY and SMNVEV (reference sequence). CDR3 sequence: CASSLPTGNEQFF. The CDR3 DNA reads as TGTGCCAGCAGTTTACCGACGGGGAATGAGCAGTTCTTC.

This clonotype was counted ten times or more. The J gene is TRBJ2-1, the V gene TRBV6-1; a possible D gene is TRBD2 (6 bases). Germline CDR1 and CDR2: MNHNS and SASEGT. This CDR3 contains 15 residues. The V end was cut by 5 bases, the J end by 1 base, with 12 bases between. CDR3 nucleotides: TGTGCCAGCAGTCTCGGGAGAGGGTCCTACAATGAGCAGTTCTTC. Translating it yields CASSLGRGSYNEQFF.

This clonotype has ten or more counts. The chain uses TRBV10-3 and TRBJ1-2, with TRBD1 as a possible D gene (5 bases). Germline values: CDR1 ENHRY, CDR2 SYGVKD. V was shortened by 2 bases and J by 8 bases, with 12 bases between the two germline ends. The CDR3 spans 13 residues. The CDR3 sequence is CAISETLRVGYTF. CDR3 in DNA: TGTGCCATCAGTGAGACACTCAGGGTGGGCTACACCTTC.

This clonotype has a count of ten or more. This rearrangement joins TRBV12-5 to TRBJ2-4; the D is unclear. CDR3 size: 14 residues. V was shortened by 5 bases and J by 2 bases, with 10 bases between the two germline ends. Germline assignment: CDR1 LGHNT and CDR2 FRNRAP. In DNA, the CDR3 is TGTGCTAGTGGTGTTTACAGCTCCAAAAACATTCAGTACTTC. Translating gives CASGVYSSKNIQYF.